This T cell receptor beta chain came from a study of human T cells and chemical hapten exposure. Germline V gene sequence: CDR1 KGHSH, CDR2 LQKENI. V was pared by 0 bases and J by 9 bases, with 7 bases of the junction left unmatched. The CDR3 runs 15 residues. Authors' methods: Sequenced samples showed a median of around 93,000 TCRs each, with counts running from around 20,000 to 690,000. TCRdb called the RACE reads again in MiXCR, with one record for every CDR3 protein. The V and J calls, along with clone size, are taken from TCRdb and not from the paper's own processing. The table lists more than 150,000 distinct CDR3 sequences, roughly 15% of them singletons. Sample time point: patch test 1, 2 weeks after DPC sensitization. Documented treatment: therapeutic diphenylcyclopropenone sensitization with weekly scalp DPC. Donation of samples came from alopecia patients who were 18 to 70 years old and suitable for DPC.

General study points: The donors suffered from alopecia, so their immune response may not match that of healthy people. Expanded TCRs showed more large CDR3 clusters than pre-sensitization or healthy control sets.

With respect to this clonotype: Antigen: not known.

The rearrangement uses TRBV18 and TRBJ2-1; 8 bases match TRBD2. The sample consisted of whole blood, taken in connection with sensitization to the hapten diphenylcyclopropenone (DPC). The clonotype was recovered from a woman in her twenties or thirties with alopecia areata. Some clones in this sample may be carry-over from other donors' samples. The CDR3 sequence is CASSPPRGGRVEQFF. Here the CDR3 DNA reads TGTGCCAGCTCACCACCACGGGGGGGCCGGGTTGAGCAGTTCTTC.